This TCR beta chain was profiled in a study of T cell responses to AZD1222 COVID-19 vaccine. Notes on the study in general: Possibly, clonal diversity was underestimated; donors were largely white British and included more females. Spike was spanned by vaccine-associated CD4 TCRs, with dominance at 160-218 and 743-854. The breadth and depth of Spike-specific TCRs increased once two AZD1222 doses had been given.

This table comes from immunoSEQ multiplex PCR, and its TCRdb copy is limited to in-frame clones, with some not included. The sample records 110,000 to 150,000 clones, roughly 93% being singletons. Regarding this clone: Its antigen remains unknown.

Germline lookup yields CDR1 LNHDA and CDR2 SQIVND (reference sequence). The CDR3 runs 14 residues. The trim removed 9 bases at V and 8 bases at J, leaving 8 bases unmatched. V and J are TRBV19 and TRBJ2-1, with TRBD2 matching over 12 bases. The material was peripheral blood, obtained after recovery from COVID-19. The sequence was collected from an adult who had recovered from COVID-19. CDR3 sequence (DNA): TGTGCCAGCAAGACTAGCGGGAGTTTCCATGAGCAGTTCTTC. It specifies CASKTSGSFHEQFF.